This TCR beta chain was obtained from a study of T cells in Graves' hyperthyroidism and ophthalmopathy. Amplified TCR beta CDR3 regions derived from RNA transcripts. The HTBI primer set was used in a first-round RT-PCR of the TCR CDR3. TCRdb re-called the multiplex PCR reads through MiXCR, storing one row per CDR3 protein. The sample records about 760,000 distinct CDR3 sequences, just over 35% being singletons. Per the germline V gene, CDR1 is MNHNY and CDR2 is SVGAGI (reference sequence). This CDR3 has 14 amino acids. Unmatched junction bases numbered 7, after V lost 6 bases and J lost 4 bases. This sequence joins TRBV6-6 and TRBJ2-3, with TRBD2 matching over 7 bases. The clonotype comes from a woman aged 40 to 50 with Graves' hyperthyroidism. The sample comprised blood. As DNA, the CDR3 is TGTGCCAGCAGCCTACGACTAGCTTCAGATACGCAGTATTTT. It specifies CASSLRLASDTQYF.